This T cell receptor beta chain comes out of a study of cytomegalovirus exposure and HLA in healthy donors (dated by TCRdb to 2016 to 2017). Concerning the study at large: An earlier analysis of some 620 of the donors reported around 280 Gb of sequence data and approximately 120 million unique TCR beta sequences obtained from around 180 million T cells. Approximately 300 gigabases of sequencing data and about 92 million unique TCR sequences made up an early release that covered 640 HLA-typed donors. Of the roughly 400 genotyped donors, 65% to 90% were placed in the genetic ancestry cluster associated with self-reported Caucasian donors. The aim of the study was to test whether cataloging public T cell receptors could identify signatures of past pathogen exposure. The T cell repertoires of under 750 subjects were profiled by immunosequencing and related to cytomegalovirus serostatus. A separate validation cohort of roughly 120 different subjects was used in addition to the 666-subject first cohort. To predict cytomegalovirus infection status, the study combined high-throughput TCR immunosequencing, statistical association of individual TCRs with disease status, and machine learning. A later analysis re-examined previously published TCR beta repertoires from 500 to 700 donors and added high-resolution HLA genotyping to investigate patterns of TCR occurrence. In the later analysis, no new phenotypic data were used to find candidate immune exposures; instead, reliance was placed on TCR beta sequences and their occurrence across donors. An earlier analysis of roughly 580 of the donors used high-throughput TCR beta sequencing to judge whether each TCR beta V gene segment behaved as functional or pseudogenic. Donor age, sex, ethnicity and CMV serostatus were collected together with the repertoire data. Genome-wide SNP genotypes for about 65% of the roughly 700 donors were used in a later genetic analysis, which treated that subset as a discovery cohort. Every repertoire in the discovery cohort had been generated on one and the same sequencing platform. HLA typing included class I and class II loci at four-digit resolution. The number of donors typed differed by locus, with 629-630 for A, B, C, DRB1 and DQB1, roughly 520 for DQA1, 600 to 610 for DPA1, and around 450 for DPB1. Roughly 5 DR-DQ haplotypes were handled as single units for association and clustering, since linkage in the cohort was strong. Among 398 genotyped donors of the cohort, an average of about 220,000 unique TCR beta nucleotide sequences was sequenced per donor, of which about 18% were non-productive. Beyond this particular receptor, the publication reports: In a later analysis, TCR association rates were found to vary across HLA loci, with the most associated TCRs seen for DRB1 alleles and the fewest for HLA-C alleles. CMV serostatus was the only immune exposure information available for the cohort. According to a later genetic analysis, donors in an Asian-associated ancestry cluster had fewer N-insertions in productive TCRs than the approximately 700-donor mean. The study gave a list of under 200 TCR beta chains associated with cytomegalovirus. A later analysis reported that several top co-occurrence clusters appeared linked to parvovirus B19, influenza, CMV and Epstein-Barr virus. In this cohort, only TCR beta chains were sequenced, and detectable features were limited by the absence of alpha or paired-chain data. When HLA alleles, especially DR and DQ, strongly co-occurred, attributing TCR associations to individual alleles was difficult. It was suggested by the authors that the approach could potentially be generalized to other disease states and immunological phenotypes. The sequencing pipeline was judged likely to have produced a cluster of highly shared sequence variants as a technical artifact. Most TCR sequences were seen in very few donors, while some public TCRs were found in many individuals. Presence/absence analyses assumed roughly uniform sequencing depth across donors, an assumption that may not hold. Three of the identified cytomegalovirus-associated TCR beta chains were confirmed in vitro to be specific for cytomegalovirus antigens. V-gene and J-gene trimming of TCR beta chains was associated with a missense DCLRE1C variant in a later genetic analysis, and the association was replicated in an independent cohort. Because some donors lacked HLA typing at each locus, the association tests relied only on the typed subset. Because counts were too low, under 20 rarely observed V segments, including chromosome 9 orphons, were left out of the earlier analysis of a few hundred of the donors. In an earlier analysis of about 600 of the donors, most TCR beta V segments appeared in productive rearrangements about 90% or about 30% of the time, broadly matching IMGT annotations. A later analysis found that HLA-associated TCR beta chains were more clonally expanded and had lower generation probabilities than equally common non-associated chains. In both the original and validation cohorts, the classifier was reported to diagnose cytomegalovirus status with high specificity and sensitivity. Linkage disequilibrium might explain the correlated functional status among segregating V segments, but an unknown experimental factor could not be excluded. A further reported finding was that TCR beta sequences accurately predicted the HLA-A and HLA-B alleles for most subjects in the first cohort. In a later analysis, some 17,000 TCR beta sequences were associated with specific HLA alleles at a false discovery rate of 0.05. Most CMV-associated TCR beta chains appeared to be HLA-restricted in a later analysis, and the HLA associations seemed to be driven largely by CMV exposure.

This clone occurred a few times. Its antigen target is currently unknown. No much larger clonotype is one base removed from it; base qualities were not supplied. Library preparation used the immunoSEQ multiplex PCR assay. For the multiplex PCR, a mixture combining 60 forward primers for TCR Vbeta segments and 13 reverse primers for TCR Jbeta segments was used. The CDR3 region of rearranged TCR beta genes was amplified from genomic DNA with a multiplex PCR assay. The amplified TCR beta libraries were sequenced on the Illumina HiSeq System as 87-base-pair reads. Under the source paper's analysis protocol: In a later analysis, tens of millions of unique TCR beta chains were counted across the roughly 610 repertoires, and roughly 11 million of these chains were shared by at least two donors. A nearest-neighbor algorithm error-corrected the raw reads and collapsed the reads into unique sequences, merging closely related sequences to remove PCR and sequencing errors. V, D and J gene segments were assigned by aligning CDR3 sequences to IMGT reference sequences. Each retained sequence needed at least a six-nucleotide match to both a V gene segment and a J gene segment. Rearrangements were called productive when the CDR3 lacked stop codons and stayed in frame with V and J; all others were non-productive. CDR3 was defined by IMGT convention, running from the second conserved V-encoded cysteine to the conserved J-encoded phenylalanine. Sequences without an unambiguous match to a single V gene segment were excluded from the earlier analysis of about 600 of the donors. In an earlier analysis of several hundred of the donors, V segments were called functional above 56.7% productive rearrangements and were called segregating when the between-donor standard deviation exceeded 5%. A statistical classification framework was developed to diagnose cytomegalovirus status using the catalog of TCR beta chain sequences. V and J gene assignment, in a later analysis, came from comparing TCR nucleotide sequences with IMGT/GENE-DB human TR gene sequences. A later analysis assigned CDR3 sequences and most-parsimonious VDJ recombination scenarios with the TCRdist pipeline. In a later analysis, each TCR beta chain was defined by its CDR3 amino acid sequence together with its V-gene family, and reads without a unique V-gene family were excluded. A later analysis removed 592 highly shared, low-generation-probability nucleotide sequences to deal with suspected cross-contamination and a sequencing artifact. A later analysis calculated a clonal expansion index for each public chain from normalized within-repertoire ranks of inferred template counts. In a later analysis, generation probabilities were computed using a VDJ recombination model fitted to out-of-frame rearrangements, and the results were checked against IGoR. Hypergeometric tests were used in a later analysis to score TCR-TCR, TCR-HLA and TCR-CMV co-occurrence, with a repertoire-size bias correction applied to the TCR pairs. In a later analysis, false discovery rates were estimated by permuting HLA or CMV assignments 20 times. A later analysis grouped co-occurring TCRs with DBSCAN, adding TCRdist sequence similarity when clustering within HLA-allele-positive subsets. Co-occurrence clustering excluded repertoires with fewer than 30,000 or more than 120,000 public chains, plus five with anomalous nucleotide sharing. TCRdb re-hosts the immuneACCESS table, in-frame sequences only. Its copies lack some clones; in the studies checked, an unresolved V gene accounts for under half of them, and the cause for the rest is not known. V and J calls and clone size are given by that table; D and trimming were obtained from the DNA. For this sample the table gives approximately 160,000 clones, of which 65% to 80% were detected only once. The ten largest clones capture around 2.8% of the sample.

In total, approximately 700 healthy bone marrow donors made up the cohort. Cohort members were all nominally healthy when sampled, although unrecorded immune exposures were likely present. The donor was CMV seropositive and was included in the group of some 290 seropositive cohort members. Each donor provided a peripheral blood sample, and peripheral blood mononuclear cells were used for TCR beta sequencing. The Qiagen DNeasy Blood Extraction Kit was used to extract genomic DNA from the blood cell samples. Source material: PBMCs. The clonotype was recovered from a woman aged 40 to 50 in good health and CMV-seropositive.

Here is the DNA: TGCGCCAGCAGCTTACCGGACAGGGGTGACGGCTACACCTTC. Translated, this is CASSLPDRGDGYTF. Recombination linked TRBV5-1 to TRBJ1-2; TRBD1 agrees with 9 junctional bases. The germline V gene gives CDR1 as SGHRS and CDR2 as YFSETQ. Trimming removed 2 bases from V and 8 bases from J; the gene matches leave 7 bases unexplained. The CDR3 contains 14 residues, cysteine and phenylalanine counted. Solely the CDR3 DNA is kept, with 42 bases framed from the first base. The full variable domain, with segments outside the CDR3 supplied by the reference TRBV5-1 and TRBJ1-2 proteins, appears as KAGVTQTPRYLIKTRGQQVTLSCSPISGHRSVSWYQQTPGQGLQFLFEYFSETQRNKGNFPGRFSGRQFSNSRSEMNVSTLELGDSALYLCASSLPDRGDGYTFGSGTRLTVV.